The clone carrying this T cell receptor (beta chain) has just one count. The CDR3 contains 15 residues. Germline V CDR1 and CDR2: LGHDT, YNNKEL (reference sequence). Trimming took off 4 bases at V and 5 bases at J, with 17 bases between the two ends. The sample comes from a study of blood T cells in healthy people across ages. Isolated per sample were at least 6 million PBMCs. Next came a second PCR, run for about 7 to 12 cycles, which used a sample-barcoded 5' primer along with a J-beta primer mix. Tags on each cDNA molecule came from a template-switch adaptor with 12 random nucleotides. One entry per CDR3 protein, called by TCRdb with MiXCR from the 5' RACE reads. The sample shows some 900,000 distinct CDR3 sequences, under 35% of them seen only once.

The sequenced sample was blood. This clonotype was obtained from a woman at least 80 years old in good health. V and J are TRBV3-1 and TRBJ1-1; TRBD1 might be the D (5 bases). The CDR3 here is CASSRMGGGITEAFF. In DNA form, the CDR3 reads TGTGCCAGCAGCCGGATGGGGGGGGGTATTACTGAAGCTTTCTTT.